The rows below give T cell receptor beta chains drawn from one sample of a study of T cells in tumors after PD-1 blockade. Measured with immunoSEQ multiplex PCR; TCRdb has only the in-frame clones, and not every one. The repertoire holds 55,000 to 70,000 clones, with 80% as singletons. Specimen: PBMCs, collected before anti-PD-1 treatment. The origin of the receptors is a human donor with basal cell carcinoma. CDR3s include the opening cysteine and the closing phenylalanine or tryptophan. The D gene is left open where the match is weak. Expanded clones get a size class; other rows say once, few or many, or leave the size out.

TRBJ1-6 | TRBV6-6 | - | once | TGTGCCAGCCGGGGAGGTCGGAATTCCTATAATTCACCCCTCCACTTT | CASRGGRNSYNSPLHF
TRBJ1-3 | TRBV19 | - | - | TGTGCCAGTAGTATGAAGACTTCTGGAAACACCATATATTTT | CASSMKTSGNTIYF
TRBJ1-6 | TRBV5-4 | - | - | TGTGCCAGCAATATACAGAGCTCACTTTCACCCCTCCACTTT | CASNIQSSLSPLHF
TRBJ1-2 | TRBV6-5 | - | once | TGTGCCAGCAGCCAACGAGGGGGAAACTATGGCTACACCTTC | CASSQRGGNYGYTF
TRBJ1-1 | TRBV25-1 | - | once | TGTGCCAGCAGTTCTAGGGGGGGCCTTGAAGCTTTCTTT | CASSSRGGLEAFF
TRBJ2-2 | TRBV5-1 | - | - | TGCGCCAGCAGCTTGGGACCCCATTTGCGCGGGGAGCTGTTTTTT | CASSLGPHLRGELFF
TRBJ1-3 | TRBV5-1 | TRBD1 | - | TGCGCCAGCAGCTTGGGACAGGGTGGAAACACCATATATTTT | CASSLGQGGNTIYF
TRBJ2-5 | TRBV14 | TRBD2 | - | TGTGCCAGCAGCCAAAAGTCCCTGGGAATTTTCTCGCCTAGCGGGGCAGAGACCCAGTACTTC | CASSQKSLGIFSPSGAETQYF
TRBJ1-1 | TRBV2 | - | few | TGTGCCAGCAGTGTCTCATTCGGCGAAGCTTTCTTT | CASSVSFGEAFF
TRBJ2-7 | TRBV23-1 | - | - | TGCGCCAGCAGTCAATTATCTTCCAGAGACTACGAGCAGTACTTC | CASSQLSSRDYEQYF
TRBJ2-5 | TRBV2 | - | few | TGTGCCAGCAGGTCCGGGACACACAAACCTCAAGAGACCCAGTACTTC | CASRSGTHKPQETQYF
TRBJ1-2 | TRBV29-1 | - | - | TGCAGCGTTGACGCTGGGGGGGCAGGCGGCTACACCTTC | CSVDAGGAGGYTF
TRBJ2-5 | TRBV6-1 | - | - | TGTGCCAGCAGTGAAGTATGGGCCAGGGAGGAGACCCAGTACTTC | CASSEVWAREETQYF
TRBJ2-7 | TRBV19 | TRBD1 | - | TGTGCCAGTAGTACCGGACAGGGGGGCTACGAGCAGTACTTC | CASSTGQGGYEQYF
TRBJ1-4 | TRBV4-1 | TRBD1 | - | TGCGCCAGCAGCTCGACTGACAGGGTAAATGAAAAACTGTTTTTT | CASSSTDRVNEKLFF
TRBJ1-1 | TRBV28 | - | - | TGTGCCAGCACCAGGTATAACACTGAAGCTTTCTTT | CASTRYNTEAFF
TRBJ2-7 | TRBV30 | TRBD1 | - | TGTGCCTGGAGTCGAGGGGGCCCCTCCTACGAGCAGTACTTC | CAWSRGGPSYEQYF
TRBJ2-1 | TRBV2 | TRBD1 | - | TGTGCCAGTGGACAGGGAAATACCTACAATGAGCAGTTCTTC | CASGQGNTYNEQFF
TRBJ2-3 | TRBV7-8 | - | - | TGTGCCAGCAGCTCATACAGGGAAGGCACAGATACGCAGTATTTT | CASSSYREGTDTQYF
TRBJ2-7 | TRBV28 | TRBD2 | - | TGTGCCAGCAGACTGGGGCGGGGGGGCTACGAGCAGTACTTC | CASRLGRGGYEQYF
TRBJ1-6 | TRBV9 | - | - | TGTGCCAGCAGCGTAGTGGGGACCCCGCAGGGAGCTAATTCACCCCTCCACTTT | CASSVVGTPQGANSPLHF
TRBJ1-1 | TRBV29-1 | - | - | TGCAGCGCGGTGCAGGCCCCGAACACTGAAGCTTTCTTT | CSAVQAPNTEAFF
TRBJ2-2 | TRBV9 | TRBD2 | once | TGTGCCAGCAGCGTAGGCCTAGCGGGGGGCCCCACCGGGGAGCTGTTTTTT | CASSVGLAGGPTGELFF
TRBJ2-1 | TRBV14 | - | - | TGTGCCGGAGTAGATGAGCAGTTCTTC | CAGVDEQFF